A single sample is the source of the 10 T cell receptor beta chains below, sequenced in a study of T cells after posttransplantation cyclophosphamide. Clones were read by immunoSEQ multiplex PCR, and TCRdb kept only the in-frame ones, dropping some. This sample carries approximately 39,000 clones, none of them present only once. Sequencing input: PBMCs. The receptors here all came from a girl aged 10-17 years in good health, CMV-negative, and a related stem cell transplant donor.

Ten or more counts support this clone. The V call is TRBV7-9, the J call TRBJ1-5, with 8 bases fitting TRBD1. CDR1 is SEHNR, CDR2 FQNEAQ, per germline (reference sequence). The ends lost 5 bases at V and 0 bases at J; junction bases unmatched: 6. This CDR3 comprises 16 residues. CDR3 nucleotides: TGTGCCAGCAGCACAACAGGGGGTCCTAGCAATCAGCCCCAGCATTTT. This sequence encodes CASSTTGGPSNQPQHF.

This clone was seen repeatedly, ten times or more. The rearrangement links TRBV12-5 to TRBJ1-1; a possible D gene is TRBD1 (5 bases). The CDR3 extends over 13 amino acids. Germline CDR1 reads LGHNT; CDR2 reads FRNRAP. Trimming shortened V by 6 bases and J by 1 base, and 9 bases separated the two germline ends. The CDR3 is CASGPQGNTEAFF. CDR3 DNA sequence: TGTGCTAGTGGCCCTCAGGGGAACACTGAAGCTTTCTTT.

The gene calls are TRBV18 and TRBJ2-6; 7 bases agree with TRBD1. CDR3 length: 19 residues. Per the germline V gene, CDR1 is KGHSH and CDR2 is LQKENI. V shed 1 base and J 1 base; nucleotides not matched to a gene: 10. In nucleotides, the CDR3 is TGTGCCAGCTCACCACTTACAGGGGCTATAGTATCTGGGGCCAACGTCCTGACTTTC. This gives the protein CASSPLTGAIVSGANVLTF. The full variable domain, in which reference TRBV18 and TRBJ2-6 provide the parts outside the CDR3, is NAGVMQNPRHLVRRRGQEARLRCSPMKGHSHVYWYRQLPEEGLKFMVYLQKENIIDESGMPKERFSAEFPKEGPSILRIQQVVRGDSAAYFCASSPLTGAIVSGANVLTFGAGSRLTVL.

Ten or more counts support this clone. CDR3 sequence: CASMSGGLYEQYF. The CDR3 DNA sequence: TGCGCCAGCATGAGCGGGGGCCTCTACGAGCAGTACTTC. The gene calls are TRBV10-2 and TRBJ2-7; 8 bases agree with TRBD2. The CDR3 is made up of 13 amino acids. The junction had 5 bases not matched to a gene; V was cut back by 7 bases and J by 3 bases. Germline V gives CDR1 WSHSY, CDR2 SAAADI.

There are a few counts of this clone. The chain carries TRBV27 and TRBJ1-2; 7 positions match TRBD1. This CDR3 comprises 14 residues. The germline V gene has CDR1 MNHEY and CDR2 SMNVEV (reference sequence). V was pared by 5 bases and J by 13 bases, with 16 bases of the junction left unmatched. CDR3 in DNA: TGTGCCAGCAGTGCCCCGCGGGACAGCGTTCACCTCACCTTC. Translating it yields CASSAPRDSVHLTF.

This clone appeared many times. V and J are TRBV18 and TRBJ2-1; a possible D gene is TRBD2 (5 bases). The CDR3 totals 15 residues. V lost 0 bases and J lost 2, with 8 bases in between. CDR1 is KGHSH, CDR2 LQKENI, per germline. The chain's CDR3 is CASSPPGLTYNEQFF. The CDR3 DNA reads TGTGCCAGCTCACCACCAGGACTCACCTACAATGAGCAGTTCTTC.

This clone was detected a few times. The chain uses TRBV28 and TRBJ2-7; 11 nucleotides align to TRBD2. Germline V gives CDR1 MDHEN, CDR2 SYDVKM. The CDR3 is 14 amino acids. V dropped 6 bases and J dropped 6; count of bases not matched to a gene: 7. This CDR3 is CASSFGLAGAEQYF. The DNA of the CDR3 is TGTGCCAGCAGCTTCGGACTAGCGGGCGCCGAGCAGTACTTC.

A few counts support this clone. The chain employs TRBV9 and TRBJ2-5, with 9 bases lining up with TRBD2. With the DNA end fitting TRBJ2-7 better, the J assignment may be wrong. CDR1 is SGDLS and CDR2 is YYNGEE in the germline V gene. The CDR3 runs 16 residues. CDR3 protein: CASSGGSGRLGYEQYF. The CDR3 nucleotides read TGTGCCAGCAGCGGGGGTAGCGGGAGATTGGGGTACGAGCAGTACTTC.

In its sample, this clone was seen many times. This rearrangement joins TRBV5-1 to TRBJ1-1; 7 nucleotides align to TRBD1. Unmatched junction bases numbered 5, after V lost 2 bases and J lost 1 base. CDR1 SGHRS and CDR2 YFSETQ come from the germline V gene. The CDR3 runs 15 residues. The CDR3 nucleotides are TGCGCCAGCAGCTTCCGACAGGGCGGGAACACTGAAGCTTTCTTT. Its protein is CASSFRQGGNTEAFF.

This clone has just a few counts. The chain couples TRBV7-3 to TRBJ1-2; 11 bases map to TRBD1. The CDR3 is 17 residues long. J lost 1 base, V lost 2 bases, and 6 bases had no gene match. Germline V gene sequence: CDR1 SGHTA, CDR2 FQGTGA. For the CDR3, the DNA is TGTGCCAGCAGCTTAGTGGGACAGGGGGTTTATAACTATGGCTACACCTTC. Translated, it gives CASSLVGQGVYNYGYTF.